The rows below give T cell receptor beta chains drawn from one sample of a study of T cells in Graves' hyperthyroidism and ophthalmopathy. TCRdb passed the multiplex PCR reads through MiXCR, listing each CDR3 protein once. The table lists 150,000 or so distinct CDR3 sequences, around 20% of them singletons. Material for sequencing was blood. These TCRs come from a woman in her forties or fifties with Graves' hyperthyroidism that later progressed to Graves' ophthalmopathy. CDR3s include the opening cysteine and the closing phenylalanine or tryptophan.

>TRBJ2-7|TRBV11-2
CASSLLGAGLRPASYEQYF
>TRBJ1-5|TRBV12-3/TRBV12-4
CASSFSNGGNQPQHF
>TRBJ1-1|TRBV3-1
CASSFQGGGTEAFF
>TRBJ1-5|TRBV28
CASEQSGQGAGNQPQHF
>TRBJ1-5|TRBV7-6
CASSLSTGLNQPQHF
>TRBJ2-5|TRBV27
CASGPGGWTQYF
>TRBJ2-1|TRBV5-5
CASSLREGLNEQFF
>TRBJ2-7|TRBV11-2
CASSLAESYEQYF
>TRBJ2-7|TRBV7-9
CASGPAGAYEQYF
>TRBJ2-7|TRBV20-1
CSARRTVYEQYF
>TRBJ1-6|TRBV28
CASRGTGAYSPLHF
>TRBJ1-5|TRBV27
CASSPRPSNQPQHF
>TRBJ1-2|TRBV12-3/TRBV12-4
CASSSGGAGIEGYTF
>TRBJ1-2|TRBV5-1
CASGEGANYGYTF
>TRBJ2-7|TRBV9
CASSPRLAGVPYEQYF
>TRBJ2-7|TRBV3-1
CASSQVSSHEQYF